A selection of T cell receptor beta chains follows, all from one sample in a study of cytomegalovirus exposure and HLA in healthy donors. TCRdb's table, derived via immunoSEQ multiplex PCR, lists solely in-frame clones and lacks some. Of about 120,000 clones listed, around 78% are singletons. The sample was PBMCs. The receptor source for this set is a woman aged 40 to 50 in good health and CMV-seronegative. Both conserved end residues are part of each CDR3. D genes are given only for firm matches. The size field is filled for only some rows; it gives once, few, many or a size class.

TRBJ2-7 few - TRBV7-9 TGTGCCAGCAGCTTCACCAGGGGATCCTACGAGCAGTACTTC CASSFTRGSYEQYF
TRBJ2-7 - TRBD1 TRBV5-1 TGCGCCAGCAGCCCCGGGACAGTTTACGAGCAGTACTTC CASSPGTVYEQYF
TRBJ2-3 - - TRBV28 TGTGCCAGCAGTTTAGGGCCCATTAACACAGATACGCAGTATTTT CASSLGPINTDTQYF
TRBJ2-7 - - TRBV14 TGTGCCAGCAGCCGCCGGGGCAGGGGGGCGATGCAGTACTTC CASSRRGRGAMQYF
TRBJ2-3 - - TRBV9 TGTACCAGCAGCGTCGCGGCAGATACGCAGTATTTT CTSSVAADTQYF
TRBJ1-1 - - TRBV28 TGTGCCAGCAGTTTACCAGGGTTTGGCACTGAAGCTTTCTTT CASSLPGFGTEAFF
TRBJ2-1 - TRBD2 TRBV5-5 TGTGCCAGCAACCCAACCGCTAGCGGGAGGGAGGAGTTCTTC CASNPTASGREEFF
TRBJ1-2 - - TRBV10-2 TGCGCCAGCAGTTCCGGGTCAGCTGGCTACACCTTC CASSSGSAGYTF
TRBJ2-2 - - TRBV5-4 TGTGCCAGCAGCCCGCTAGTCCAGCGGGCGAACACCGGGGAGCTGTTTTTT CASSPLVQRANTGELFF
TRBJ2-4 - - TRBV21-1 TGTGCCAGCAGCAAAGGCGGAGTTAAGTACTTC CASSKGGVKYF
TRBJ1-4 few TRBD1 TRBV6-6 TGTGCCAGCAGTTACTCGGGACAGGATGAAAAACTGTTTTTT CASSYSGQDEKLFF
TRBJ2-3 - TRBD2 TRBV7-2 TGTGCCAGCAGCTTATTCCAAATAGCGGGAGCAGGAGATACGCAGTATTTT CASSLFQIAGAGDTQYF
TRBJ1-5 - TRBD1 TRBV4-1 TGCGCCAGCAGCCAGGGACAGGGGGGTAGCAATCAGCCCCAGCATTTT CASSQGQGGSNQPQHF
TRBJ1-1 - - TRBV21-1 TGTGCCAGCAGTCGGACAGGAGACATGAACACTGAAGCTTTCTTT CASSRTGDMNTEAFF
TRBJ2-1 - TRBD2 TRBV5-8 TGTGCCAGCAGCTTGGAGCGGGGCGCGGTCTACAATGAGCAGTTCTTC CASSLERGAVYNEQFF
TRBJ1-4 - - TRBV5-1 TGCGCCAGCAGCTTGGAAGGGGGAGGGGGTGAAAAACTGTTTTTT CASSLEGGGGEKLFF
TRBJ2-4 - - TRBV7-3 TGTGCCAGCAGCTTAACGCAAGGGGATGGAAACATTCAGTACTTC CASSLTQGDGNIQYF
TRBJ2-7 - TRBD2 TRBV28 TGTGCCAGCAGTCCGAAGAGCGGGAGGCGTCCCTACGAGCAGTACTTC CASSPKSGRRPYEQYF
TRBJ1-5 few - TRBV6-1 TGTGCCAGCAGTGATTACAGGGAAGATCAGCCCCAGCATTTT CASSDYREDQPQHF
TRBJ2-7 - TRBD2 TRBV7-9 TGTGCCAGCAGTTCCTCGGGACTAGCGGCCGAGCAGTACTTC CASSSSGLAAEQYF
TRBJ2-6 few - TRBV4-3 TGCGCCAGCAGCCAAGCCAGTGCTGGGGCCAACGGCCTGACTTTC CASSQASAGANGLTF
TRBJ2-7 - TRBD2 TRBV4-2 TGTGCCAGCAGCCCGGGGGGGGCATACGAGCAGTACTTC CASSPGGAYEQYF
TRBJ2-5 - TRBD2 TRBV5-4 TGTGCCAGCAGCTCACGGACTAGCGGGAGGGGAGAGACCCAGTACTTC CASSSRTSGRGETQYF
TRBJ1-2 - - TRBV11-2 TGTGCCAGCAGCTTAGAGCAGGTGGCCGTCTATGGCTACACCTTC CASSLEQVAVYGYTF
TRBJ2-1 - - TRBV10-3 TGTGCCATCAGTGGCACCAGCAATGAGCAGTTCTTC CAISGTSNEQFF
TRBJ2-1 once - TRBV28 TGTGCCAGCAGTTCCCCCAGGGACACCTCCTACAATGAGCAGTTCTTC CASSSPRDTSYNEQFF
TRBJ2-7 - TRBD1 TRBV13 TGTGCCAGCAGCGGGCGACAGGGAGCCTACGAGCAGTACTTC CASSGRQGAYEQYF
TRBJ1-1 - - TRBV27 TGTGCCAGCAGATCAACAGAGGGAAGAAATGAAGCTTTCTTT CASRSTEGRNEAFF
TRBJ1-1 - - TRBV5-1 TGCGCCAGCAGCAGCGACGGAGGAACTGAAGCTTTCTTT CASSSDGGTEAFF
TRBJ2-7 once - TRBV20-1 TGCAGTGGAGGCTCCTACGAGCAGTACTTC CSGGSYEQYF
TRBJ2-1 - TRBD2 TRBV2 TGTGCCAGCAGTGAAAGCGGGATCTCCTACAATGAGCAGTTCTTC CASSESGISYNEQFF
TRBJ2-3 once TRBD2 TRBV7-9 TGTGCCAGCAGCACCCGACTAGCGGGGGCCCGCGCGGAAGCAGATACGCAGTATTTT CASSTRLAGARAEADTQYF
TRBJ2-7 - - TRBV15 TGTGCCACCGCACGGGACTTTACCTACGAGCAGTACTTC CATARDFTYEQYF
TRBJ1-1 few TRBD1 TRBV11-2 TGTGCCAGCAGACAACCCTCCGGCGACAGGGGGCGCAGGAACACTGAAGCTTTCTTT CASRQPSGDRGRRNTEAFF
TRBJ1-6 few TRBD1 TRBV27 TGTGCCAGCAGCGACAGGGGAGTCGGGTCACCCCTCCACTTT CASSDRGVGSPLHF
TRBJ2-7 - TRBD1 TRBV11-3 TGTGCCAGCAGCCCAGGGACAGGGATCTCCTACGAGCAGTACTTC CASSPGTGISYEQYF
TRBJ2-7 - TRBD1 TRBV2 TGTGCCAGCAGGGACAGGGGGACCTACGAGCAGTACTTC CASRDRGTYEQYF
TRBJ2-2 - - TRBV19 TGTGCCAGTAGTATTCGCGGCACCGGGGAGCTGTTTTTT CASSIRGTGELFF
TRBJ1-1 - - TRBV5-1 TGCGCCAGTTCAGGGGAGGGACGAAACACTGAAGCTTTCTTT CASSGEGRNTEAFF
TRBJ2-7 - TRBD2 TRBV28 TGTGCCAGCAGTCGACTAGCGGGAAGTTTCGAGCAGTACTTC CASSRLAGSFEQYF
TRBJ2-5 once - TRBV7-2 TGTGCCAGCAGCTGGATCGGGGGAGAGACCCAGTACTTC CASSWIGGETQYF
TRBJ2-6 - TRBD1 TRBV28 TGTGCCAGCAGTTTATACAATCTCCACCCACAGGGGGCGTCTCGCGTCCTGACTTTC CASSLYNLHPQGASRVLTF
TRBJ1-2 - TRBD1 TRBV19 TGTGCCAGTAGGAACCCGGGACAGATTAACTATGGCTACACCTTC CASRNPGQINYGYTF
TRBJ1-5 - TRBD1 TRBV19 TGTGCCAGTAGTAGCCTAAGACAGGGTCTGGGGAGCAATCAGCCCCAGCATTTT CASSSLRQGLGSNQPQHF
TRBJ2-2 - TRBD1 TRBV28 TGTGCCAGCATTTGGGGGACAGGGGGAACCGGGGAGCTGTTTTTT CASIWGTGGTGELFF
TRBJ2-7 - TRBD2 TRBV6-1 TGTGCCAGCACCGACGGGAGGGCCCACGAGCAGTACTTC CASTDGRAHEQYF
TRBJ2-2 many TRBD1 TRBV5-4 TGTGCCAGCAGCCGACACAACCCGGGACAGGGGGCAATCGGGGAGCTGTTTTTT CASSRHNPGQGAIGELFF
TRBJ1-5 few TRBD1 TRBV7-2 TGTGCCAGCAGCTTAGGACAGGGGTACATACCCCAGCATTTT CASSLGQGYIPQHF
TRBJ2-7 - TRBD2 TRBV28 TGTGCCAGCAGTTTCCCCGGGACTAGCTCCTACGAGCAGTACTTC CASSFPGTSSYEQYF
TRBJ1-1 few - TRBV11-2 TGTGCCAGCAGCTTGACAGGTAGAAACACTGAAGCTTTCTTT CASSLTGRNTEAFF
TRBJ2-1 - TRBD2 TRBV15 TGTGCCACCACGGCTAGCGGGAGAGGCAATGAGCAGTTCTTC CATTASGRGNEQFF
TRBJ2-1 - TRBD1 TRBV2 TGTGCCAGCAGTGATCGACAGGGCACCTACAATGAGCAGTTCTTC CASSDRQGTYNEQFF
TRBJ1-4 - TRBD1 TRBV28 TGTGCCAGCCTTCTGAGACAGGGAGTCGGGGAAAAACTGTTTTTT CASLLRQGVGEKLFF
TRBJ2-5 - - TRBV11-2 TGTGCTAGCAGCTACGGGGGTGGGCAAGAGACCCAGTACTTC CASSYGGGQETQYF
TRBJ2-1 - TRBD2 TRBV28 TGTGCCACACAGCCGGGGACTAAAGTTCTGAATGAGCAGTTCTTC CATQPGTKVLNEQFF
TRBJ2-4 - - TRBV27 TGTGCCAGCAGTCCCGGACAATTTCTTCCTGACAAAAACATTCAGTACTTC CASSPGQFLPDKNIQYF
TRBJ1-2 few - TRBV2 TGTGCCAGCAGTGAAAGACAGGCAGACTATGGCTACACCTTC CASSERQADYGYTF
TRBJ1-2 - - TRBV28 TGTGCCAGCAGTTTTAGGGGGTATGGCTACACCTTC CASSFRGYGYTF
TRBJ2-7 - TRBD2 TRBV18 TGTGCCAGCTCTCCGGGGGGGACTAAAGCCTACGAGCAGTACTTC CASSPGGTKAYEQYF